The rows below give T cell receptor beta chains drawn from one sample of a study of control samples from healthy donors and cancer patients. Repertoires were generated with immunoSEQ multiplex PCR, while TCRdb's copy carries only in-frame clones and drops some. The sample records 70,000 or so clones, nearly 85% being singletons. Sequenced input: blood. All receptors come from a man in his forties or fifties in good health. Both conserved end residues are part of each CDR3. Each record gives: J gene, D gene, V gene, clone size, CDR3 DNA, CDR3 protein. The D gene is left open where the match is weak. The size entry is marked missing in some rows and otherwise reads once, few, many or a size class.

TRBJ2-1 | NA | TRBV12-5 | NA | TGTGCTAGTGGGCCGCAGCGGGTGAACAATGAGCAGTTCTTC | CASGPQRVNNEQFF
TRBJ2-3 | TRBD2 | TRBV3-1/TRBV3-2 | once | TGTGCCAGCAGCCAAGGTGGACTAGCGGGGGTTGATACGCAGTATTTT | CASSQGGLAGVDTQYF
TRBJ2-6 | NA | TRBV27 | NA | TGTGCCAGCAGTTTTCGGGGCGCCGGGGCCAACGTCCTGACTTTC | CASSFRGAGANVLTF
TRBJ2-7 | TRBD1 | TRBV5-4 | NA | TGTGCCAGCAGCCAGGGACAGGGGGTAATCCAGTACTTC | CASSQGQGVIQYF
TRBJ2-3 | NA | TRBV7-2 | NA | TGTGCCAGCAGCGCTCAGGGGGGGGAGGGTAATACGCAGTATTTT | CASSAQGGEGNTQYF
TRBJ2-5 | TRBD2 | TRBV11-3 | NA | TGTGCCAGCAGTAGCCCCGGGGGGAAAGAGACCCAGTACTTC | CASSSPGGKETQYF
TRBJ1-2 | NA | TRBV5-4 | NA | TGTGCCAGCAGCGATAATAATGGCTACACCTTC | CASSDNNGYTF
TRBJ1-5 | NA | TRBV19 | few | TGTGCCAGTAGTATAGAAGTCGGACATCAGTATAGCAATCAGCCCCAGCATTTT | CASSIEVGHQYSNQPQHF
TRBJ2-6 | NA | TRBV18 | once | TGTGCCAGCTCACCGGCAGCTACCGGCTCTGGGGCCAACGTCCTGACTTTC | CASSPAATGSGANVLTF
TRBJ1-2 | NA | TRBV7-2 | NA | TGTGCCAGCAGCCCATTGTCAGGGTTAGAAGGCTACACCTTC | CASSPLSGLEGYTF
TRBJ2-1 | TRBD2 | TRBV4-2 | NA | TGTGCCAGCAGCCAAGTATTACGCGGGAGGAGGAGCTCCTACAATGAGCAGTTCTTC | CASSQVLRGRRSSYNEQFF
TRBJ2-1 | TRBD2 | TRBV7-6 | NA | TGTGCCAGCAGCTCGGGACTAGCGGTCTACAATGAGCAGTTCTTC | CASSSGLAVYNEQFF
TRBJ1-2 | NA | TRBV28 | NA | TGTGTGTCGGGCGGTGCTAACTATGGCTACACCTTC | CVSGGANYGYTF
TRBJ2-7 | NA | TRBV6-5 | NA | TGTGCCAGCAGTTACTCATCGGACAGGCAGTACTTC | CASSYSSDRQYF